One sample yielded the 29 T cell receptor beta chains listed below, sequenced in a study of molecular identifiers for immune sequencing clone quantification. One entry per CDR3 protein results from TCRdb running MiXCR on the PCR reads. The repertoire holds more than 450,000 distinct CDR3 sequences, with roughly a fifth as singletons. The specimen sequenced was naive CD8+ T cells from blood, with Jurkat cell RNA spiked in. Described subset: FACS-sorted CD8+CD4-CCR7+CD45RA+ naive T cells. These receptors all come from a human donor in good health. Some libraries in this study had Jurkat cell RNA spiked in.

This clonotype was found many times. The J gene is TRBJ1-2, the V gene TRBV4-3, with D hard to call. In germline, CDR1 is LGHNA, CDR2 YSLEER. V lost 2 bases to trimming and J lost 0 bases, with 10 bases between them. This CDR3 is built from 15 residues. The CDR3 region is CASSQSTDANYGYTF. The DNA of the CDR3 is TGCGCCAGCAGCCAAAGCACGGACGCTAACTATGGCTACACCTTC.

This clonotype was counted only a few times. The chain links TRBV27 to TRBJ2-7, with TRBD2 identical over 7 bases. J gave up 0 bases and V 6 bases, and 8 bases lay outside the gene matches. CDR1 MNHEY and CDR2 SMNVEV come from the germline V gene (reference sequence). This CDR3 has 15 amino acids. The CDR3 region is CASRSGKGISYEQYF. CDR3 nucleotides: TGTGCCAGCAGAAGCGGGAAGGGGATCTCCTACGAGCAGTACTTC.

This clonotype occurred many times. The chain joins TRBV7-2 to TRBJ2-7; D is perhaps TRBD1 (5 bases). The V gene's germline CDR1 is SGHTA and CDR2 FQGNSA. This CDR3 has 13 residues. V was pared by 2 bases and J by 3 bases, with 8 bases between. CDR3 protein: CASSLLGDYEQYF. Written as DNA, the CDR3 is TGTGCCAGCAGCTTATTAGGGGACTACGAGCAGTACTTC.

This clonotype was detected ten times or more. This chain connects TRBV5-6 to TRBJ1-4, with TRBD1 as a possible D gene (6 bases). Germline values: CDR1 SGHDT, CDR2 YYEEEE. The CDR3 contains 16 residues. Trimming pared 0 bases from V and 12 bases from J, leaving 21 bases between. CDR3 bases: TGTGCCAGCAGCTTGGAGCCCAGCAGGGGTATCAAGGAACTGTTTTTT. This encodes CASSLEPSRGIKELFF.

This clonotype appeared many times. The chain carries TRBV20-1 and TRBJ1-1, with D possibly being TRBD1 (5 bases). Germline V gene data show CDR1 as DFQATT and CDR2 as SNEGSKA (reference sequence). This CDR3 has 13 residues. V was trimmed by 0 bases and J by 4 bases, leaving 9 bases between them. In nucleotides, the CDR3 is TGCAGTGCTAGAGAGCGGGGGAGCACTGAAGCTTTCTTT. Its protein product is CSARERGSTEAFF.

This clonotype was detected many times. The J gene is TRBJ2-3, the V gene TRBV12-3 or TRBV12-4; D gene ambiguous. With 3 bases removed from V and 4 bases from J, the gap between germline ends came to 8 bases. This CDR3 region has 13 residues. CDR3 DNA sequence: TGTGCCAGCAGTTTGTGGCGATCAGATACGCAGTATTTT. Protein: CASSLWRSDTQYF.

This clonotype was observed many times. The genes are TRBV3-1 and TRBJ2-4; the match to TRBD1 covers 7 bases. The CDR3 totals 13 residues. With 4 bases clipped from V and 16 bases from J, the junction kept 13 bases outside the gene matches. The germline V gene encodes CDR1 LGHDT and CDR2 YNNKEL (reference sequence). CDR3 bases: TGTGCCAGCAGCCCCGGACAGGAGGCCCCTCTATACTTC. Protein sequence: CASSPGQEAPLYF.

With regard to this clonotype: This may come from a read error, since a much larger clone is one base off. The rearrangement links TRBV6-2 or TRBV6-3 to TRBJ2-1, with D hard to call. Per germline, CDR1 MNHEY and CDR2 SVGEGT. V was trimmed by 2 bases and J by 3 bases, leaving 11 bases between them. The CDR3 consists of 15 residues. The CDR3 coding sequence is TGTGCCAGCAGTTACAGAGCAGGCGACTACAATGAGCAGTTCTTC. Translation gives CASSYRAGDYNEQFF.

This clonotype was observed a few times. In nucleotides, the CDR3 is TGCAGTGCTCCCAGCCGGGAGAGCTCCTACGAGCAGTACTTC. It yields the protein CSAPSRESSYEQYF. The chain combines TRBV20-1 with TRBJ2-7; possible D gene TRBD2, 6 bases. The CDR3 covers 14 residues. The ends were cut back, 5 bases at V and 0 bases at J, with 14 bases in the middle. Germline CDR1 DFQATT, CDR2 SNEGSKA (reference sequence).

This chain uses TRBV2 with TRBJ1-1; no clear D. This CDR3 contains 12 residues. Germline CDR1 SNHLY, CDR2 FYNNEI. Trimming pared 3 bases from V and 5 bases from J, leaving 7 bases between. In DNA, the CDR3 is TGTGCCAGCAGTGAGTCGGGAACTGAAGCTTTCTTT. It translates to CASSESGTEAFF.

The chain joins TRBV9 to TRBJ2-7, with 8 bases that match TRBD2. The germline V gene encodes CDR1 SGDLS and CDR2 YYNGEE. The CDR3 contains 16 residues. The V gene end was trimmed by 4 bases and the J gene end by 4 bases; junction bases not matched to a gene: 13. CDR3 sequence: CASSPSPGLAGYEQYF. The CDR3 DNA sequence: TGTGCCAGCAGCCCGTCCCCGGGCCTAGCGGGTTACGAGCAGTACTTC.

This clonotype was counted ten times or more. The chain's CDR3 is CASSSDSSSGELFF. The CDR3 nucleotides read TGTGCCAGCAGCTCGGACAGTTCATCCGGGGAGCTGTTTTTT. The gene calls are TRBV7-9 and TRBJ2-2; tentatively, D is TRBD1 (6 bases). This CDR3 contains 14 residues. The germline V gene encodes CDR1 SEHNR and CDR2 FQNEAQ (reference sequence). The V end was cut by 4 bases, the J end by 6 bases, with 12 bases between.

The V gene is TRBV6-5, the J gene TRBJ1-1; maybe TRBD1 (5 bases). Germline CDR1 MNHEY, CDR2 SVGAGI. Deletions cut 10 bases from V and 3 bases from J, with 15 bases between. The CDR3 runs to 13 residues. The DNA for the CDR3 is TGTGCCACGTGGGGCCTAGGAGACACTGAAGCTTTCTTT. Its translation: CATWGLGDTEAFF.

In this sample, this clonotype turned up many times. The rearrangement uses TRBV20-1 and TRBJ1-3, with 8 bases fitting TRBD1. CDR1 is DFQATT, CDR2 SNEGSKA, per germline (reference sequence). The CDR3 totals 17 residues. CDR3 region: CRPPNSCGQGQENTIYF. CDR3 nucleotide sequence: TGCAGACCACCGAACTCCTGCGGACAGGGCCAAGAAAACACCATATATTTT.

The table lists this clonotype with a few counts. This chain joins TRBV12-5 and TRBJ1-2; no clear D. Trimming left V 2 bases short and J 1 base short, with 11 bases between. Germline V gene lookup returns CDR1 LGHNT and CDR2 FRNRAP. CDR3 size: 15 residues. The CDR3 region is CASGLSVGGNYGYTF. The CDR3 DNA is TGTGCTAGTGGTTTGTCCGTTGGTGGTAACTATGGCTACACCTTC.

This clonotype appeared a single time. A much bigger clone sits one base away, suggesting this may be a read error. The J gene is TRBJ1-6, the V gene TRBV27, with no clear D. This CDR3 is built from 15 residues. Trimming left V 6 bases short and J 9 bases short, with 18 bases between. The germline V gene has CDR1 MNHEY and CDR2 SMNVEV (reference sequence). The CDR3 DNA is TGTGCCAGCAGATCCGGACGGTCTATAGGTTCACCCCTCCACTTT. This gives the protein CASRSGRSIGSPLHF.

The sample holds a few counts of this clonotype. The chain joins TRBV9 to TRBJ2-2, with D perhaps matching TRBD1 (6 bases). CDR3 length equals 15 residues. Germline loops: CDR1 SGDLS, CDR2 YYNGEE. V lost 4 bases and J 5 bases, leaving 15 bases between the germline ends. The CDR3 region is CASSRGTFMTGELFF. The DNA for the CDR3 is TGTGCCAGCAGCAGGGGGACGTTCATGACCGGGGAGCTGTTTTTT. Looking up the rest from reference TRBV9 and TRBJ2-2 gives the full variable domain: DSGVTQTPKHLITATGQRVTLRCSPRSGDLSVYWYQQSLDQGLQFLIQYYNGEERAKGNILERFSAQQFPDLHSELNLSSLELGDSALYFCASSRGTFMTGELFFGEGSRLTVL.

This clonotype was detected a few times. This sequence joins TRBV11-2 and TRBJ1-2; D is undetermined. The V gene's germline CDR1 is SGHAT and CDR2 FQNNGV. This CDR3 is built from 13 residues. V was clipped by 4 bases and J by 4 bases, with 10 bases between them. The CDR3 sequence is CASSSGGLYGYTF. The CDR3 nucleotides are TGTGCCAGCAGCTCAGGAGGTCTCTATGGCTACACCTTC.

This clonotype came up many times. This chain links TRBV6-1 with TRBJ2-6; D call uncertain. The CDR3 runs to 15 residues. CDR1 and CDR2 (germline): MNHNS, SASEGT. V lost 7 bases and J lost 0, with 10 bases in between. As DNA, the CDR3 is TGTGCCAGCACCCGAACCAGCTCTGGGGCCAACGTCCTGACTTTC. Protein sequence: CASTRTSSGANVLTF.

About this clonotype: A much larger clonotype is one base distant, so this may be a read error. The chain is built from TRBV11-2 and TRBJ2-5; 8 positions match TRBD2. Germline CDR1 is SGHAT and CDR2 is FQNNGV. The CDR3 covers 16 residues. The CDR3 DNA reads TGTGCCAGCAGCCCGGGGGGGCAGCCCTTCGCAGAGACCCCGTACTTC. It yields the protein CASSPGGQPFAETPYF.

This clonotype was detected only a few times. The chain carries TRBV27 and TRBJ2-7; TRBD1 or TRBD2 may be the D gene (5 bases each). There are 14 residues in the CDR3. Germline V gene lookup returns CDR1 MNHEY and CDR2 SMNVEV (reference sequence). V lost 4 bases to trimming and J lost 2 bases, with 12 bases between them. The CDR3 protein is CASSSGLNTYEQYF. CDR3 DNA: TGTGCCAGCAGTTCGGGGCTTAATACCTACGAGCAGTACTTC.

The chain carries TRBV19 and TRBJ2-2; possibly TRBD1 for D (6 bases). The CDR3 has 14 amino acids. The germline V gene has CDR1 LNHDA and CDR2 SQIVND (reference sequence). Between the trimmed V and J ends, which lost 5 bases and 6 bases, there was a span of 13 bases. As DNA, the CDR3 is TGTGCCAGTAGTCTACCACAGGGTCCCGGGGAGCTGTTTTTT. This gives the protein CASSLPQGPGELFF.

The chain couples TRBV4-1 to TRBJ2-3; 11 bases are a match to TRBD2. Germline assignment: CDR1 MGHRA and CDR2 YSYEKL. The CDR3 loop spans 20 amino acids. With V trimmed by 1 base and J by 5 bases, 17 bases remained unmatched. The CDR3 loop is CASSQVGLAGGSGLGDTQYF. In nucleotides, the CDR3 is TGCGCCAGCAGCCAAGTAGGATTAGCGGGAGGGTCGGGTTTGGGAGATACGCAGTATTTT.

The V call is TRBV19, the J call TRBJ1-5, with a weak D call TRBD1 (6 bases). V lost 6 bases, J lost 5 bases, and 17 bases lay in between. Per the germline V gene, CDR1 is LNHDA and CDR2 is SQIVND (reference sequence). This CDR3 comprises 15 residues. This CDR3 is CASRPGFKGDQPQHF. The CDR3 nucleotides are TGTGCCAGTAGACCCGGTTTTAAGGGGGATCAGCCCCAGCATTTT. Full variable domain (rest looked up from reference TRBV19 and TRBJ1-5): DGGITQSPKYLFRKEGQNVTLSCEQNLNHDAMYWYRQDPGQGLRLIYYSQIVNDFQKGDIAEGYSVSREKKESFPLTVTSAQKNPTAFYLCASRPGFKGDQPQHFGDGTRLSIL.

The V and J genes are TRBV9 and TRBJ2-7, with 10 bases identical to TRBD1. V trimming: 3 bases; J trimming: 6 bases; junction bases outside the gene matches: 9. Germline loops: CDR1 SGDLS, CDR2 YYNGEE. The CDR3 runs 15 residues. The CDR3 DNA sequence: TGTGCCAGCAGCGGAACCGGGACAGGGGTGGGCGAGCAGTACTTC. It encodes CASSGTGTGVGEQYF.

About this clonotype itself: Since a much larger clone is just one base distant, this may be a read error. The chain joins TRBV4-3 to TRBJ2-3; possible D gene TRBD2, 5 bases. Germline V gene sequence: CDR1 LGHNA, CDR2 YSLEER. Trimming shortened V by 4 bases and J by 2 bases, and 16 bases separated the two germline ends. This CDR3 contains 16 residues. The CDR3 here is CASSRERVSYTDTQYF. The CDR3 DNA reads TGCGCCAGCAGCCGAGAGAGGGTTTCATACACAGATACGCAGTATTTT.

The chain employs TRBV4-2 and TRBJ2-1; 7 bases are shared with TRBD1. Germline assignment: CDR1 LGHNA and CDR2 YNFKEQ. The CDR3 runs 14 residues. V lost 8 bases, J lost 8 bases, and 12 bases stayed unmatched. Here the CDR3 DNA reads TGTGCCAGCGGCGAAAAACAGGGGCCCGATGAGCAGTTCTTC. Translation gives CASGEKQGPDEQFF.

This clonotype was detected a few times. The V call is TRBV12-3 or TRBV12-4, the J call TRBJ1-1; D gene unclear. The CDR3 runs to 12 residues. The V gene lost 3 bases and the J gene lost 10 bases, with 12 bases spanning the gap. Here the CDR3 DNA reads TGTGCCAGCAGTTTGGACGGTCTAGGAGCTTTCTTT. Amino acid sequence: CASSLDGLGAFF.

Ten or more counts support this clonotype. Compared with germline, one end of the junction differs, possibly owing to a read error. J is TRBJ2-3 and V is TRBV12-3 or TRBV12-4; D may be TRBD2 (6 bases). The CDR3 runs 16 residues. The CDR3 DNA reads as TGTGCCAGCAGCTTAGCGGTTACGGGACCTCTTGATACGCAGTATTTT. Translated, it gives CASSLAVTGPLDTQYF.